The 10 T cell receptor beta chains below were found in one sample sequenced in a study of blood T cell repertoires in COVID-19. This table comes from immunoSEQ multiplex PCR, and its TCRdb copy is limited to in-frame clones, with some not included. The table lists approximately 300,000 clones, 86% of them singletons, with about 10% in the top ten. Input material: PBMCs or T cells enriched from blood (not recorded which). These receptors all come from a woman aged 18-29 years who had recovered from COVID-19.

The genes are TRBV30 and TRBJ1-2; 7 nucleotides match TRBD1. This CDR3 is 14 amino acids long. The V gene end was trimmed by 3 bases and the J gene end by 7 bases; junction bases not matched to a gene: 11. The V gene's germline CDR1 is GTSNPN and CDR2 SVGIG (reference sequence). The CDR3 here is CAWSKTGVNGGYTF. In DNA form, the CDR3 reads TGTGCCTGGAGCAAAACAGGGGTAAACGGTGGCTACACCTTC. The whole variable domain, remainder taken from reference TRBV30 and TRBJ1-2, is SQTIHQWPATLVQPVGSPLSLECTVEGTSNPNLYWYRQAAGRGLQLLFYSVGIGQISSEVPQNLSASRPQDRQFILSSKKLLLSDSGFYLCAWSKTGVNGGYTFGSGTRLTVV.

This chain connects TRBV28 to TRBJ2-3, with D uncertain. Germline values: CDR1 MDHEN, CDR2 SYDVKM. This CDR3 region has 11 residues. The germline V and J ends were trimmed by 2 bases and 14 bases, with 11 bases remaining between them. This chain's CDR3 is CASSLQATTYF. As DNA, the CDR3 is TGTGCCAGCAGTTTACAGGCCACCACGTATTTT.

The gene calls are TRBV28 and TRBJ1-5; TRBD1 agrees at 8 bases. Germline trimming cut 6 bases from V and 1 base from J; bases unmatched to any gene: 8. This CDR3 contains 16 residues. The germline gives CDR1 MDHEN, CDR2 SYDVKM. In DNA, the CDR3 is TGTGCCAGCAGGTCTCCCGGGACAGGAAGCAATCAGCCCCAGCATTTT. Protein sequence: CASRSPGTGSNQPQHF.

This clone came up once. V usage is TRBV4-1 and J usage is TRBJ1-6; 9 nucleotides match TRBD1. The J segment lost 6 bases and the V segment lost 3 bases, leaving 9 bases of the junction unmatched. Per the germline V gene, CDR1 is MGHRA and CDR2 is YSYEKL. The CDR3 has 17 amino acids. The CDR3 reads CASSHSRDRVINSPLHF. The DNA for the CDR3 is TGCGCCAGCAGCCACTCCCGGGACAGGGTAATTAATTCACCCCTCCACTTT.

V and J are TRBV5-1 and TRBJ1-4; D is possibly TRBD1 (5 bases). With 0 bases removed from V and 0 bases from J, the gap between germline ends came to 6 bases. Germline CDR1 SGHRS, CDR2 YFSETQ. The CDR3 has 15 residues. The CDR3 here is CASSLGGSTNEKLFF. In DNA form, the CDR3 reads TGCGCCAGCAGCTTGGGGGGCTCAACTAATGAAAAACTGTTTTTT.

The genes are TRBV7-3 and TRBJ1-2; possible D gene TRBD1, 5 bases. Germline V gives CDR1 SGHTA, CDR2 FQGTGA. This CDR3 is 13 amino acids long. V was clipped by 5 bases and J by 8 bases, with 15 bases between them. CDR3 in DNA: TGTGCCAGCAGCCCCTCGTCGTCAGGGGGCTACACCTTC. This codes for CASSPSSSGGYTF.

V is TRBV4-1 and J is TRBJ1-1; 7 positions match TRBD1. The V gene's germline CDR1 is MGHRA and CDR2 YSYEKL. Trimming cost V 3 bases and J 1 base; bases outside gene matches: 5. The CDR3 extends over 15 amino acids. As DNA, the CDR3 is TGCGCCAGCAGCCAGAAGACAGGGTCGAACACTGAAGCTTTCTTT. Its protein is CASSQKTGSNTEAFF.

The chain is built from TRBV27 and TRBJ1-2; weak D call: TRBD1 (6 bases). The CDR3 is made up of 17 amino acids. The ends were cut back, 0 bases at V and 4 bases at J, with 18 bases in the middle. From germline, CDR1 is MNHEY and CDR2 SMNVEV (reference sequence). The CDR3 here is CASSLSPPTGSVYGYTF. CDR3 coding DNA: TGTGCCAGCAGTTTATCGCCCCCAACAGGGAGCGTCTATGGCTACACCTTC.

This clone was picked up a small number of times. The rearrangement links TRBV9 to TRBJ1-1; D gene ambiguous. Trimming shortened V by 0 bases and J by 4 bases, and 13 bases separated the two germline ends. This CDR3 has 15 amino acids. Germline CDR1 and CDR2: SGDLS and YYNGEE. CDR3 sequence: CASSVAPGSGTEAFF. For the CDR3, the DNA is TGTGCCAGCAGCGTAGCCCCCGGGTCGGGCACTGAAGCTTTCTTT.

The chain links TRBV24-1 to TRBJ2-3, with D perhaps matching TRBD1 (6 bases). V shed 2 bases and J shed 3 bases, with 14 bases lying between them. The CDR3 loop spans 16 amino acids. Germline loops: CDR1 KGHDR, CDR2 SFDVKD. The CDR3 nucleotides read TGTGCCACCAGTGATTCCCTACAGGGACCAACAGATACGCAGTATTTT. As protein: CATSDSLQGPTDTQYF.